This TCR beta chain was captured by sequencing in a study of T cells in Graves' hyperthyroidism and ophthalmopathy (dated by TCRdb to between 2017 and 2020). Turning to the overall study: Peripheral blood samples were taken at initial diagnosis, before any treatment was given. A discovery cohort of fewer than 110 patients, approximately 44 with Graves' ophthalmopathy and fewer than 65 with stable Graves' hyperthyroidism, was used to find distinguishing TCR V-J signatures. Prospective prediction of ophthalmopathy was tested in an independent validation cohort consisting of 18 to 20 hyperthyroidism patients and some 15 patients who later progressed to ophthalmopathy. The 80 to 100 discovery patients were randomly divided into training and test sets at a 7:3 ratio. The study also compared thyroid tissue and blood T-cell repertoires from several Graves' hyperthyroidism patients. Following sampling, methimazole starting at 30 mg daily was given to hyperthyroidism patients, and high-dose intravenous methylprednisolone was given to ophthalmopathy patients. The paper describes TCR Vbeta CDR3 sequencing of about 140 peripheral blood samples, made up of 43 ophthalmopathy patients, around 78 hyperthyroidism patients and about 17 progressor patients. Overall results and qualifications from the work: Most expanded thyroid clonotypes (frequency above 0.001) were also detected in blood, a finding suggesting that blood repertoires may reflect thyroid immune responses. Sample size was not statistically predetermined, and investigators were not blinded to group allocation. A 13 V-J signature model separated ophthalmopathy from stable hyperthyroidism, with 87.88% sensitivity and roughly 81% specificity in cross-validation and 80%/75% in testing. In validation, progression to ophthalmopathy was predicted by the model with 70.59% sensitivity and just over 72% specificity, a median of around 5.9 months before onset.

The germline V gene yields SNHLY for CDR1 and FYNNEI for CDR2. The CDR3 covers 14 residues, taking in both the cysteine and the phenylalanine. Just the 42-base CDR3 DNA is kept, in frame starting at base 1. Trimming at the junction amounts to 10 bases on V and 1 base on J, and the germline ends lie 16 bases apart. This clonotype was seen many times. Its antigen is not yet known. Base quality data are lacking; no much larger clone is found one base away. The hyperthyroidism patients were between 18 and 65 years old and newly diagnosed, with a disease duration of less than 2 months. Any patient with an uncontrolled infection, another autoimmune disease, pregnancy or lactation was excluded. Diagnoses relied on clinical symptoms, serum thyroxine and TRAb, thyroid ultrasound and orbital computed tomography. Blood from progressor patients was drawn when they were first diagnosed with hyperthyroidism, before any ophthalmopathy symptoms appeared. PBMCs were separated from 7.5 to 10 ml of fresh peripheral blood using Ficoll-Paque density gradient centrifugation. Progressor patients were first diagnosed with Graves' hyperthyroidism and then developed ophthalmopathy during follow-up. Total RNA was extracted using Trizol reagent, and RNA quality was assessed on an Agilent 2100 Bioanalyzer.

The TCR beta CDR3 regions were amplified from RNA transcripts. The first round of RT-PCR for the TCR CDR3 was performed with the HTBI primer set and the Qiagen OneStep RT-PCR kit. Libraries were constructed in a second round of multiplex PCR, after which size selection and purification were carried out. Sequencing of the libraries was done on an Illumina HiSeq2000 using paired-end 100 bp reads. Concerning the study's data processing: Raw data were processed with SOAPnuke, discarding reads with adapters, uncalled bases, mean Phred below 15, or no exact constant-primer or identifier match. COPE v1.2.5 was used to merge high-quality paired reads, and clonotypes were defined as unique nucleotide sequences. MiTCR v1.1 was used to align the clonotypes against IMGT TRBV, TRBD and TRBJ reference segments. The analysis included only V-J combinations with a frequency above 0.0001, which together covered approximately 99% of the repertoires. The TCS score was defined as the ratio of F50 (clonal expansion) to E x V (chaos), calculated using BLOSUM62-based TCRdist between CDR3 peptides within each V-J. Welch's t-statistics and random forest reduced fewer than 550 V-J features to 13, which were used in a naive Bayes classifier (R e1071). The public reads were reanalyzed by TCRdb: fastp trimming at Q25, MiXCR alignment, in-frame beta chains only. CDR3 protein duplicates are merged, each entry listing the most common genes and DNA. For this entry, the V and J calls and clone size follow TCRdb and not the study's own pipeline. This sample gives over 250,000 distinct CDR3 sequences in total; less than 30% of them show up just once. About a quarter of the sample rests with the top ten.

This chain is built from TRBV2 and TRBJ2-5; TRBD1 is a possible D gene, resting on 5 matching bases. This receptor was obtained from a middle-aged man with Graves' hyperthyroidism that later progressed to Graves' ophthalmopathy. Sample: blood. The CDR3 protein: CATSPQGSQETQYF. The nucleotides read TGTGCCACCTCACCTCAGGGAAGCCAAGAGACCCAGTACTTC. Full variable domain (CDR3 extended with the reference TRBV2 and TRBJ2-5 proteins): EPEVTQTPSHQVTQMGQEVILRCVPISNHLYFYWYRQILGQKVEFLVSFYNNEISEKSEIFDDQFSVERPDGSNFTLKIRSTKLEDSAMYFCATSPQGSQETQYFGPGTRLLVL.